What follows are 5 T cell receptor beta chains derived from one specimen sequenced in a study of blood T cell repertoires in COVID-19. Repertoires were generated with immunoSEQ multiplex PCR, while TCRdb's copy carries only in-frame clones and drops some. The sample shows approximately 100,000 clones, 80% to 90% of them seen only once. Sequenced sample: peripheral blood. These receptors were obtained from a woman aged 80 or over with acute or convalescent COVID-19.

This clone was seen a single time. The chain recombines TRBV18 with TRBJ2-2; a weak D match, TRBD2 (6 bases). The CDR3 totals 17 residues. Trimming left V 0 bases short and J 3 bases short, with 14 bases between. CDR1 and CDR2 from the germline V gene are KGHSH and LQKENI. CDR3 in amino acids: CASSPPFGGADTGELFF. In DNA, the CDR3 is TGTGCCAGCTCACCACCGTTTGGCGGGGCAGACACCGGGGAGCTGTTTTTT.

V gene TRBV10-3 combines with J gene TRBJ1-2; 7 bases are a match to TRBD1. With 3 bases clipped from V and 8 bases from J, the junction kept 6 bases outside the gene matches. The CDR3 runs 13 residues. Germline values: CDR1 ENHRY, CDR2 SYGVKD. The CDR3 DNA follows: TGTGCCATCAGTGAACTTGCCAGGGGGGGCTACACCTTC. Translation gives CAISELARGGYTF.

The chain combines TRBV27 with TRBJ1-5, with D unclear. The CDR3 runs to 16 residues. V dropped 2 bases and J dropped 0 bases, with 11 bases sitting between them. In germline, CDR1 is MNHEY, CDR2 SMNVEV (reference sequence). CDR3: CASSLIGGFSNQPQHF. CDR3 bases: TGTGCCAGCAGTTTAATTGGAGGGTTTAGCAATCAGCCCCAGCATTTT.

The CDR3 coding sequence is TGTGCCAGCAGCTTGTTTACAGGGGCCAACTATGGCTACACCTTC. Protein product: CASSLFTGANYGYTF. This sequence joins TRBV7-2 and TRBJ1-2, with 7 bases that match TRBD1. V lost 3 bases and J lost 2; bases outside the gene matches: 6. This CDR3 spans 15 amino acids. The germline V gene has CDR1 SGHTA and CDR2 FQGNSA.

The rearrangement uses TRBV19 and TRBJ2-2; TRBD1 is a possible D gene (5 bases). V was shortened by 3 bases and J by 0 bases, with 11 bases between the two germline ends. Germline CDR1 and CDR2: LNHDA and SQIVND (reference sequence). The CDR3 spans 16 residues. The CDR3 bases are TGTGCCAGTAGTATCCAGGGCATATCGAACACCGGGGAGCTGTTTTTT. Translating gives CASSIQGISNTGELFF.